Each of the 17 T cell receptor beta chains below was sequenced from the same sample in a study of shared clonotypes between healthy human individuals. TCRdb's table, derived via immunoSEQ multiplex PCR, lists solely in-frame clones and lacks some. Here the sample spans fewer than 850,000 clones, roughly 91% being singletons. The sequenced material came from memory CD8+ T cells from PBMCs. Subset defined: CD45RO+ cells pooled with CCR7-negative TemRA cells. Source of these receptors: a young man in good health. Some clones in this sample may be carry-over from other donors' samples.

In its sample, this clone was seen once. CDR3 in DNA: TGTGCCAGCAGTTTATCGAGACAGGGCTTCGAGCAGTACTTC. Amino acid sequence: CASSLSRQGFEQYF. The chain carries TRBV27 and TRBJ2-7, with 7 bases aligning to TRBD1. The CDR3 consists of 14 residues. In germline, CDR1 is MNHEY, CDR2 SMNVEV (reference sequence). The ends lost 0 bases at V and 6 bases at J; junction bases unmatched: 5.

The genes are TRBV2 and TRBJ1-5; D is perhaps TRBD1 (5 bases). The CDR3 consists of 14 residues. V was cut by 7 bases and J by 1 base, with 11 bases left in between. The V gene's germline CDR1 is SNHLY and CDR2 FYNNEI. The CDR3 protein is CASTGGWSNQPQHF. DNA for the CDR3: TGTGCCAGCACCGGGGGATGGAGCAATCAGCCCCAGCATTTT.

This clone was observed once. The rearrangement links TRBV7-8 to TRBJ2-1, with 8 nucleotides matching TRBD2. With V trimmed by 4 bases and J by 7 bases, 9 bases remained unmatched. Looked up from germline, CDR1 is SGHVS and CDR2 is FQNEAQ. This CDR3 comprises 15 residues. The CDR3 region is CASSSTDRGGNEQFF. CDR3 nucleotide sequence: TGTGCCAGCAGCTCGACCGACCGGGGGGGGAATGAGCAGTTCTTC.

V usage is TRBV7-8 and J usage is TRBJ2-1; TRBD2 matches at 9 bases. Germline CDR1 reads SGHVS; CDR2 reads FQNEAQ. This CDR3 comprises 16 residues. The V segment lost 5 bases and the J segment 0 bases; nucleotides outside the gene matches: 5. The CDR3 protein is CASSEIAGASYNEQFF. The CDR3 DNA sequence: TGTGCCAGCAGCGAGATAGCGGGAGCCTCCTACAATGAGCAGTTCTTC.

This chain joins TRBV9 and TRBJ2-1, with TRBD2 matching 10 bases. This CDR3 spans 18 amino acids. J gave up 0 bases and V 4 bases, and 10 bases lay outside the gene matches. Germline assignment: CDR1 SGDLS and CDR2 YYNGEE. Here the CDR3 reads CASSPPGLAASSYNEQFF. As DNA, the CDR3 is TGTGCCAGCAGCCCACCCGGACTAGCGGCGAGCTCCTACAATGAGCAGTTCTTC. Full variable domain (rest looked up from reference TRBV9 and TRBJ2-1): DSGVTQTPKHLITATGQRVTLRCSPRSGDLSVYWYQQSLDQGLQFLIQYYNGEERAKGNILERFSAQQFPDLHSELNLSSLELGDSALYFCASSPPGLAASSYNEQFFGPGTRLTVL.

This rearrangement joins TRBV7-9 to TRBJ2-7; 9 bases agree with TRBD2. Germline lookup yields CDR1 SEHNR and CDR2 FQNEAQ (reference sequence). V lost 0 bases, J lost 5 bases, and 11 bases stayed unmatched. The CDR3 has 17 residues. The CDR3 region is CASSLAPLTSGVHEQYF. DNA of the CDR3: TGTGCCAGCAGCTTAGCACCGTTGACTAGCGGCGTCCACGAGCAGTACTTC.

This chain joins TRBV9 and TRBJ1-1, with D perhaps TRBD1 (5 bases). Looked up from germline, CDR1 is SGDLS and CDR2 is YYNGEE. The V end lost 3 bases, the J end lost 2 bases, and 11 bases lay between the germline ends. There are 14 residues in the CDR3. CDR3 DNA sequence: TGTGCCAGCAGCGGCCCGACAGAAAACACTGAAGCTTTCTTT. This sequence encodes CASSGPTENTEAFF.

The J gene is TRBJ1-5, the V gene TRBV27, with a possible D match to TRBD1 (5 bases). CDR1 and CDR2 from the germline V gene are MNHEY and SMNVEV (reference sequence). The CDR3 covers 13 residues. V was cut by 10 bases and J by 5 bases, with 15 bases left in between. The CDR3 here is CATSRDGDQPQHF. DNA for the CDR3: TGTGCCACGAGCCGGGACGGGGATCAGCCCCAGCATTTT.

The chain recombines TRBV28 with TRBJ1-1, with D unclear. CDR1 and CDR2 from the germline V gene are MDHEN and SYDVKM. The CDR3 is 14 amino acids. The V and J ends lost 3 bases and 3 bases respectively, with 11 bases between them. Here the CDR3 reads CASSFDGMYTEAFF. The DNA of the CDR3 is TGTGCCAGCAGTTTCGACGGGATGTACACTGAAGCTTTCTTT.

The chain carries TRBV5-4 and TRBJ2-2; 10 nucleotides match TRBD2. The V and J ends lost 3 bases and 8 bases, in that order; junction bases with no gene match: 10. The CDR3 is 16 amino acids. Germline V gene lookup returns CDR1 SGHNT and CDR2 YYREEE (reference sequence). This chain's CDR3 is CASSWGLAREKGELFF. In DNA form, the CDR3 reads TGTGCCAGCAGCTGGGGACTAGCGCGAGAAAAGGGGGAGCTGTTTTTT.

The chain employs TRBV27 and TRBJ2-1, with no clear D. CDR1 and CDR2 (germline): MNHEY, SMNVEV (reference sequence). The length of the CDR3 is 15 residues. V dropped 10 bases and J dropped 6 bases, with 22 bases sitting between them. The CDR3 sequence is CATTVGHLSFNEQFF. The CDR3 bases are TGTGCCACCACCGTGGGCCACCTATCTTTCAATGAGCAGTTCTTC.

This chain connects TRBV6-5 to TRBJ2-1; TRBD2 agrees at 11 bases. Trimming at V came to 5 bases and at J to 6 bases, leaving 3 bases not matched to a gene. CDR3 length equals 14 residues. The germline V gene has CDR1 MNHEY and CDR2 SVGAGI. The CDR3 DNA reads as TGTGCCAGCAGTACTAGCGGGAGATCCAATGAGCAGTTCTTC. Encoded protein: CASSTSGRSNEQFF.

The genes are TRBV7-9 and TRBJ2-6; 9 nucleotides line up with TRBD1. The V gene end was trimmed by 4 bases and the J gene end by 2 bases; junction bases not matched to a gene: 9. CDR3 length: 18 amino acids. Germline V gene lookup returns CDR1 SEHNR and CDR2 FQNEAQ (reference sequence). CDR3 sequence: CASSSKRTGGAGANVLTF. CDR3 sequence (DNA): TGTGCCAGCAGCTCGAAGAGAACAGGGGGCGCTGGGGCCAACGTCCTGACTTTC.

Comments on this clone: Relative to the germline gene, one junction end is altered; a read error may explain this. The chain employs TRBV6-5 and TRBJ2-1; D uncertain. Germline V lookup: CDR1 MNHEY, CDR2 SVGAGI. The CDR3 contains 13 residues. CDR3 DNA: TGTGTCAGCAGTTACTCGTGGAGCTATGAGCAGTTCTTC. Translated: CVSSYSWSYEQFF.

This rearrangement joins TRBV10-3 to TRBJ1-1; D is perhaps TRBD1 (5 bases). Germline V gene lookup returns CDR1 ENHRY and CDR2 SYGVKD. The CDR3 length is 12 residues. The ends were cut back, 4 bases at V and 8 bases at J, with 11 bases in the middle. The CDR3 spells CAISVAGTEAFF. DNA of the CDR3: TGTGCCATCAGTGTGGCCGGGACGGAAGCTTTCTTT.

J is TRBJ1-5 and V is TRBV4-1; 11 nucleotides line up with TRBD1. Trimming removed 1 base from V and 4 bases from J; junction bases left unmatched: 6. The length of the CDR3 is 17 residues. Germline loops: CDR1 MGHRA, CDR2 YSYEKL. In DNA form, the CDR3 reads TGCGCCAGCAGCCAAGCCGGGACAGGGGGTCCTAATCAGCCCCAGCATTTT. Its protein is CASSQAGTGGPNQPQHF.

This sequence joins TRBV28 and TRBJ2-7; D not resolved. In germline, CDR1 is MDHEN, CDR2 SYDVKM. The CDR3 extends over 13 amino acids. V lost 6 bases to trimming and J lost 3 bases, with 12 bases between them. In DNA, the CDR3 is TGTGCCAGCAGACTGGACGGAGTCTACGAGCAGTACTTC. It yields the protein CASRLDGVYEQYF.